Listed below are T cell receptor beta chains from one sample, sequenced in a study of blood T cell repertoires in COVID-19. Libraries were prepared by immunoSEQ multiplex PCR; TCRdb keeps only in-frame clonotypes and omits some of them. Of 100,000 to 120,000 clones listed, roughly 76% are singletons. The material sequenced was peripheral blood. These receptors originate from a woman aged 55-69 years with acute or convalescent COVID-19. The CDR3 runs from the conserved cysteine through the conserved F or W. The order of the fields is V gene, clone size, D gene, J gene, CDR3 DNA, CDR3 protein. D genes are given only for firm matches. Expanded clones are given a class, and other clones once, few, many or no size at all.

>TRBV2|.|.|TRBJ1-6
TGTGCCAGCAGTGATTCAGGGCAGCGATCACCCCTCCACTTT
CASSDSGQRSPLHF
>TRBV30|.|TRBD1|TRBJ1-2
TGTGCCTGGAGGGGACAGGGGATAGGCTACACCTTC
CAWRGQGIGYTF
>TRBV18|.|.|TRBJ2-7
TGTGCCAGCTCACCACCCGAGGGCGGATACGAGCAGTACTTC
CASSPPEGGYEQYF
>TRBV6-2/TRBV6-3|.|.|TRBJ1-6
TGTGCCAGCAGCAGGACAGCTCCTAATTCACCCCTCCACTTT
CASSRTAPNSPLHF
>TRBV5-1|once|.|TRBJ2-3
TGCGCCAGCAGCTTGGCCGGTCGGTGGGAGGCAGATACGCAGTATTTT
CASSLAGRWEADTQYF
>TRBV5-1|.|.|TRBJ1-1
TGCGCCAGCAGCCGCGGACAGCAAAACACTGAAGCTTTCTTT
CASSRGQQNTEAFF
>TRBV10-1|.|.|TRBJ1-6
TGCGCCAGCAGCGAGACAGATTCACCCCTCCACTTT
CASSETDSPLHF
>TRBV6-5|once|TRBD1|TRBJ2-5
TGTGCCAGCAGAAGGACAGGGCTCCCAGAGACCCAGTACTTC
CASRRTGLPETQYF
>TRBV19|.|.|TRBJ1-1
TGTGCCAGTAGTATAGTGGTAGGGAGCTCTGAAGCTTTCTTT
CASSIVVGSSEAFF
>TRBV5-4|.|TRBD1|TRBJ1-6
TGTGCCAGCAGCTCCGCCCGGGACAGTGGGTATAATTCACCCCTCCACTTT
CASSSARDSGYNSPLHF
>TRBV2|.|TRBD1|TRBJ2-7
TGTGCCAGCAGCCAAGGGACAGTCGACGAGCAGTACTTC
CASSQGTVDEQYF
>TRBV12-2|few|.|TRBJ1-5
TGTGCAAGTCGTTTATCGGGACAGGGGAGCCCATCCAATCAGCCCCAGCATTTT
CASRLSGQGSPSNQPQHF
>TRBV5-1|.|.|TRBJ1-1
TGCGCCAGCAGCTTGCTAGCAGCGAACACTGAAGCTTTCTTT
CASSLLAANTEAFF
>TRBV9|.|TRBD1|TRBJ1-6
TGTGCCAGCAGCGCCACGGGACAGGGTCGATCACCCCTCCACTTT
CASSATGQGRSPLHF
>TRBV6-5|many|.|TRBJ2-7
TGTGCCAGCAGCAGAGACTACTCCGTAAGGAAAGAGCAGTACTTC
CASSRDYSVRKEQYF
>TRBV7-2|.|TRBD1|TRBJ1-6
TGTGCCAGCAGCTTAGCCGCCAGGGGGCAATATAATTCACCCCTCCACTTT
CASSLAARGQYNSPLHF
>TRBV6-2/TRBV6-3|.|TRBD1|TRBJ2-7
TGTGCCAGCAGTCCCGGGACAGGGTTAATCTACGAGCAGTACTTC
CASSPGTGLIYEQYF
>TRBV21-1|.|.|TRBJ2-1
TGTGCCAGCAGCGCTGCCCCCCGGGGTCAGATCTTC
CASSAAPRGQIF